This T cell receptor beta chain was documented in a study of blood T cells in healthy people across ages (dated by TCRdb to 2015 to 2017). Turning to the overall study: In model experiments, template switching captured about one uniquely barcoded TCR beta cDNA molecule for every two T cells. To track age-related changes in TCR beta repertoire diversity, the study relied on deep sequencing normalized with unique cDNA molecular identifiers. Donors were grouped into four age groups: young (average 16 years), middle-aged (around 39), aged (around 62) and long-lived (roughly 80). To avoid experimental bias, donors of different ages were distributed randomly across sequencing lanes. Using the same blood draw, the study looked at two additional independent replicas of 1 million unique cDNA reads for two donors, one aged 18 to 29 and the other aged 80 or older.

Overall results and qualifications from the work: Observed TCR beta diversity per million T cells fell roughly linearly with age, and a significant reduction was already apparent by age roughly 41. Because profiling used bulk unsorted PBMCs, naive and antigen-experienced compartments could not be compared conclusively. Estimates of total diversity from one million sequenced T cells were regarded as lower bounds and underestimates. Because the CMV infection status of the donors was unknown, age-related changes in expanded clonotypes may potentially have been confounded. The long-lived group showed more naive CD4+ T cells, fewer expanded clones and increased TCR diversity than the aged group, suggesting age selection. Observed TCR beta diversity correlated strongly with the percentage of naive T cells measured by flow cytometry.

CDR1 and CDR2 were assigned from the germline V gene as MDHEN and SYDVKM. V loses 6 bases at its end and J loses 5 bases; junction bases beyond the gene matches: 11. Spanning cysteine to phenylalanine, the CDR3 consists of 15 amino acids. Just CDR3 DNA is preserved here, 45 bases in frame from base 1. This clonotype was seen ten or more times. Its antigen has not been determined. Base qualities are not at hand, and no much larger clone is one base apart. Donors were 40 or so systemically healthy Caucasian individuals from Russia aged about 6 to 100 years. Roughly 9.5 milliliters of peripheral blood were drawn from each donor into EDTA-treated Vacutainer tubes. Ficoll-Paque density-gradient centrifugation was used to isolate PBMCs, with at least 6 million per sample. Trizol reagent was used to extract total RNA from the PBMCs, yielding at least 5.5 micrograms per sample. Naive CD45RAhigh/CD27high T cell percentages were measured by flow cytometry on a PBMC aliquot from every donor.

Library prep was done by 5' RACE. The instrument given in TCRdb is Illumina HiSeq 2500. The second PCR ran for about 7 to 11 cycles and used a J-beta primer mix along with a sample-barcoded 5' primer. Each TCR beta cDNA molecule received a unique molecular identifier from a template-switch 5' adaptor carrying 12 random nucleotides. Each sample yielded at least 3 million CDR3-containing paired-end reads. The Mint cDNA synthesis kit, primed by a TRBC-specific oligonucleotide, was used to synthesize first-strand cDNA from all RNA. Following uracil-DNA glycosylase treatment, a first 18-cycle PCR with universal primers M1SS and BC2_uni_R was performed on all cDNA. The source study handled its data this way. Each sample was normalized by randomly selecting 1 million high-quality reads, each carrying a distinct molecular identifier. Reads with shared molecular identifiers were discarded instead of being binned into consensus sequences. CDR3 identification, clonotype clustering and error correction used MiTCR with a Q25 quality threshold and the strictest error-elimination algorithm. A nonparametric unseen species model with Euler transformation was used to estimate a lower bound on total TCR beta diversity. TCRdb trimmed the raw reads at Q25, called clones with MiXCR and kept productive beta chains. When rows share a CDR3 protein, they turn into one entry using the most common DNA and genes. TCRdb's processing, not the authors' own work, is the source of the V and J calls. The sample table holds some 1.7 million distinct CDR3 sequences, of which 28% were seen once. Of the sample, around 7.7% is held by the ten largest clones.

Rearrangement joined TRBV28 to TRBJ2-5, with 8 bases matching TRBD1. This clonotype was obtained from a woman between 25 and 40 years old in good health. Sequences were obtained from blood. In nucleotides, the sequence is TGTGCCAGCAGGGAACAGGGGGTAGCAGGGGAGACCCAGTACTTC. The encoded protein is CASREQGVAGETQYF.